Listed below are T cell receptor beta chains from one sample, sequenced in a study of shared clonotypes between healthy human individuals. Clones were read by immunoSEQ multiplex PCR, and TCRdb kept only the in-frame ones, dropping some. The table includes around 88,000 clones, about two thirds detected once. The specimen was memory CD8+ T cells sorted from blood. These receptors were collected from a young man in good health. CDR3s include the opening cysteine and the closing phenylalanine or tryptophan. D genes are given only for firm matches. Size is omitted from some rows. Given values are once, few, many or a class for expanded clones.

CDR3 protein: CASSLVRDEQFF; CDR3 DNA: TGTGCCAGCAGCTTGGTGAGGGACGAGCAGTTCTTC; V gene: TRBV11-2; D gene: NA; clone size: NA; J gene: TRBJ2-1
CDR3 protein: CASSLFSGMNTEAFF; CDR3 DNA: TGTGCCAGCAGCTTATTTTCGGGGATGAACACTGAAGCTTTCTTT; V gene: TRBV11-2; D gene: NA; clone size: once; J gene: TRBJ1-1
CDR3 protein: CSAADSGYTF; CDR3 DNA: TGCAGTGCGGCGGATAGTGGCTACACCTTC; V gene: TRBV20-1; D gene: NA; clone size: NA; J gene: TRBJ1-2
CDR3 protein: CASSLAGVPYNEQFF; CDR3 DNA: TGCGCCAGCAGCTTGGCAGGGGTCCCCTACAATGAGCAGTTCTTC; V gene: TRBV5-1; D gene: NA; clone size: NA; J gene: TRBJ2-1
CDR3 protein: CAWSVVENTEAFF; CDR3 DNA: TGTGCCTGGAGTGTAGTGGAGAACACTGAAGCTTTCTTT; V gene: TRBV30; D gene: NA; clone size: NA; J gene: TRBJ1-1
CDR3 protein: CSVEDVTMGTDQETQYF; CDR3 DNA: TGCAGCGTTGAAGACGTTACCATGGGGACGGATCAAGAGACCCAGTACTTC; V gene: TRBV29-1; D gene: NA; clone size: few; J gene: TRBJ2-5
CDR3 protein: CATSRSGTGGRQPQHF; CDR3 DNA: TGTGCCACCAGCAGATCTGGGACAGGGGGCCGACAGCCCCAGCATTTT; V gene: TRBV15; D gene: TRBD1; clone size: NA; J gene: TRBJ1-5
CDR3 protein: CASSDGESNTGELFF; CDR3 DNA: TGTGCCAGCAGTGACGGAGAGTCGAACACCGGGGAGCTGTTTTTT; V gene: TRBV6-4; D gene: NA; clone size: NA; J gene: TRBJ2-2
CDR3 protein: CARGGQGIREKLFF; CDR3 DNA: TGCGCCAGGGGGGGACAGGGAATAAGGGAAAAACTGTTTTTT; V gene: TRBV10-1; D gene: TRBD1; clone size: NA; J gene: TRBJ1-4
CDR3 protein: CASSRTSRPPISYEQYF; CDR3 DNA: TGTGCCAGCAGCCGCACCTCTAGGCCGCCGATATCCTACGAGCAGTACTTC; V gene: TRBV7-9; D gene: NA; clone size: many; J gene: TRBJ2-7
CDR3 protein: CASSRESETQYF; CDR3 DNA: TGTGCCAGTTCGCGGGAGTCAGAGACCCAGTACTTC; V gene: TRBV28; D gene: TRBD2; clone size: few; J gene: TRBJ2-5
CDR3 protein: CATTQDSYEQYF; CDR3 DNA: TGTGCCACCACACAGGACTCCTACGAGCAGTACTTC; V gene: TRBV28; D gene: NA; clone size: many; J gene: TRBJ2-7
CDR3 protein: CASSLTMGEQFF; CDR3 DNA: TGTGCCAGCAGCTTGACGATGGGGGAGCAGTTCTTC; V gene: TRBV5-5; D gene: NA; clone size: once; J gene: TRBJ2-1
CDR3 protein: CASSTKSSSQSRANVLTF; CDR3 DNA: TGTGCCAGCAGCACAAAATCCAGCTCACAAAGTCGGGCCAACGTCCTGACTTTC; V gene: TRBV7-4; D gene: NA; clone size: NA; J gene: TRBJ2-6
CDR3 protein: CASSDLGTSGIYEQYF; CDR3 DNA: TGTGCCAGCAGTGATCTTGGTACTAGCGGGATTTACGAGCAGTACTTC; V gene: TRBV2; D gene: TRBD2; clone size: NA; J gene: TRBJ2-7
CDR3 protein: CASRTDRPYEQYF; CDR3 DNA: TGTGCCAGCAGAACGGACAGGCCCTACGAGCAGTACTTC; V gene: TRBV27; D gene: TRBD1; clone size: NA; J gene: TRBJ2-7